The clone carrying this TCR beta chain was detected ten times or more. Its antigen is as yet unknown. Cyclophosphamide on days +3 and +4 followed busulfan-fludarabine conditioning and a marrow graft. These data belong to a study of T cells after posttransplantation cyclophosphamide. General observations from the study: After PTCy, TRB diversity resembled that of CNI/methotrexate controls. Donor-recipient repertoire similarity was low at 1-2 months, rising over year one. Blood and skin or GI T cell repertoires showed limited TRB overlap.

Here immunoSEQ multiplex PCR was the method, and the copy in TCRdb shows in-frame clones only, minus some. The sample holds some 13,000 clones, and no clone turns up only once. This CDR3 has 15 residues. Germline CDR1 SGHRS, CDR2 YFSETQ. V dropped 0 bases and J dropped 10 bases, with 19 bases sitting between them. This receptor was obtained from a female patient between 35 and 55 years old who received an allogeneic stem cell transplant from a related donor, was CMV-positive, and had acute GVHD only. Some T cells may originate from the graft donor. The material sequenced was PBMCs, taken after allogeneic stem cell transplant with posttransplant cyclophosphamide. This chain connects TRBV5-1 to TRBJ1-2, with D unclear. DNA for the CDR3: TGCGCCAGCAGCTTGGCGATCCTCTACCAGGACTCCTACACCTTC. This sequence encodes CASSLAILYQDSYTF.